A selection of T cell receptor beta chains follows, all from one sample in a study of OX40 agonist ivuxolimab in advanced cancers. Here immunoSEQ multiplex PCR was the method, and the copy in TCRdb shows in-frame clones only, minus some. Of approximately 67,000 clones in the sample, around nine tenths were seen once. The sample consisted of CD4+ or CD8+ T cells sorted from blood, taken in a trial of the OX40 agonist ivuxolimab. These receptors were collected from an adult with an advanced solid tumor such as melanoma, head and neck, liver or kidney cancer. CDR3s include the opening cysteine and the closing phenylalanine or tryptophan. A D gene is named only where the DNA matches it firmly. Size is stated for part of the rows, as once, few or many counts, or as a class when the clone is expanded.

d_call,clone_size,v_call,j_call,cdr3_nt,cdr3_aa
TRBD1,.,TRBV27,TRBJ2-1,TGTGCCAGCAGTTTACAGGGGGTGGGCAATGAGCAGTTCTTC,CASSLQGVGNEQFF
.,.,TRBV7-9,TRBJ2-2,TGTGCCAGCAGCTTGATATTCGGGGAAAACACCGGGGAGCTGTTTTTT,CASSLIFGENTGELFF
.,once,TRBV19,TRBJ1-6,TGTGCCAGTACGGTAGGCAATTCACCCCTCCACTTT,CASTVGNSPLHF
TRBD1,.,TRBV7-2,TRBJ1-1,TGTGCCAGCAGTCGGGACAGTTTTTTAGCTTTCTTT,CASSRDSFLAFF
.,.,TRBV6-9,TRBJ2-2,TGTGCCAGCAGTTATGGAGGGAGTGGGACCGGGGAGCTGTTTTTT,CASSYGGSGTGELFF
TRBD2,.,TRBV2,TRBJ2-3,TGTGCCAGCAGTGCCCCCCGGACTAGCGGGGGCACAGATACGCAGTATTTT,CASSAPRTSGGTDTQYF
.,.,TRBV7-8,TRBJ2-3,TGTGCCAGCAGCTTAATTTCGGGGGCTAGCACAGATACGCAGTATTTT,CASSLISGASTDTQYF
.,.,TRBV7-6,TRBJ2-7,TGTGCCAGCAGCCTAATAGCCGGCCAGGGTCACTACGAGCAGTACTTC,CASSLIAGQGHYEQYF
.,.,TRBV29-1,TRBJ2-7,TGCAGCGTTGGAGGAGCGACCACCTACGAGCAGTACTTC,CSVGGATTYEQYF
.,.,TRBV5-8,TRBJ2-1,TGTGCCAGCAGCTTCGCCCGGGATGAGCAGTTCTTC,CASSFARDEQFF
.,.,TRBV7-9,TRBJ1-4,TGTGCCAGCACCAGACTTATAACTAATGAAAAACTGTTTTTT,CASTRLITNEKLFF
TRBD1,.,TRBV7-8,TRBJ2-1,TGTGCCAGCAGCTTTCCGGACAGGGACTCTGACAATGAGCAGTTCTTC,CASSFPDRDSDNEQFF
TRBD2,.,TRBV9,TRBJ2-1,TGTGCCAGCAGCGCCCCCGAGGTAGCGGGGGATCGAAATGAGCAGTTCTTC,CASSAPEVAGDRNEQFF
.,.,TRBV11-2,TRBJ1-5,TGTGCCAGCAGCCTCTGGTGGGGGGAGGGACAGCCCCAGCATTTT,CASSLWWGEGQPQHF
.,.,TRBV7-9,TRBJ2-7,TGTGCCAGCAGCTTAGTGGGTAGCTCCTACGAGCAGTACTTC,CASSLVGSSYEQYF
.,.,TRBV30,TRBJ1-2,TGTGCCTGGAGTTTAGTAGGGGGGGAAGGCTACACCTTC,CAWSLVGGEGYTF
.,few,TRBV27,TRBJ1-5,TGTGCCAGCAACCCCGGAGGCAATCAGCCCCAGCATTTT,CASNPGGNQPQHF
.,.,TRBV6-5,TRBJ1-1,TGTGCCAGCAGTTACGGCGCCGTGAACACTGAAGCTTTCTTT,CASSYGAVNTEAFF
.,.,TRBV28,TRBJ2-7,TGTGCCAGCAGCGCTGACTACGAGCAGTACTTC,CASSADYEQYF
.,.,TRBV11-3,TRBJ2-7,TGTGCCAGCAGCCTTGGACGGGTGGACGAGCAGTACTTC,CASSLGRVDEQYF
TRBD1,.,TRBV4-3,TRBJ1-2,TGCGCCAGCAGCCAGTTACCGGGACAGCTTAGGGATGGCTACACCTTC,CASSQLPGQLRDGYTF
.,.,TRBV19,TRBJ1-1,TGTGCCAGTAGTATCGCGTCAACCCCGACTGAAGCTTTCTTT,CASSIASTPTEAFF
TRBD1,.,TRBV6-6,TRBJ2-5,TGTGCCAGCAGTACCGGAGGGACAGGGGGAGAGACCCAGTACTTC,CASSTGGTGGETQYF
TRBD2,.,TRBV9,TRBJ2-7,TGTGCCAGCAGCGTAAACGGACTAGCGGGAGAGCAGCAGTACTTC,CASSVNGLAGEQQYF
.,once,TRBV5-4,TRBJ2-7,TGTGCCAGCAGCTTGGAGACATCCTACGAGCAGTACTTC,CASSLETSYEQYF
TRBD2,.,TRBV30,TRBJ2-7,TGTGCCTGGAGTGTACATTTAAGGCTAGCGGGACTCATAAGCTCCTACGAGCAGTACTTC,CAWSVHLRLAGLISSYEQYF
.,.,TRBV29-1,TRBJ2-5,TGCAGCGTTGTAGGGAGAGAGACCCAGTACTTC,CSVVGRETQYF
.,.,TRBV7-9,TRBJ2-7,TGTGCCAGCAGTCCGCCTAGATACGAGCAGTACTTC,CASSPPRYEQYF
.,.,TRBV27,TRBJ1-1,TGTGCCAGCAGTTTGGGCGGGAACACTGAAGCTTTCTTT,CASSLGGNTEAFF
.,.,TRBV7-9,TRBJ2-7,TGTGCCAGCAGCTTAGTACTCAGGAGAGAGAACGAGCAGTACTTC,CASSLVLRRENEQYF
.,.,TRBV5-4,TRBJ1-5,TGTGCCAGCAGCTTGGCAGCAGGACAGCCCCAGCATTTT,CASSLAAGQPQHF
TRBD2,.,TRBV29-1,TRBJ2-3,TGCAGCGTTGAAGAGCGGGGGGGCGGAGATACGCAGTATTTT,CSVEERGGGDTQYF
.,.,TRBV5-6,TRBJ1-1,TGTGCCAGCAGCTTGGGGGCCGGCACTGAAGCTTTCTTT,CASSLGAGTEAFF
TRBD2,.,TRBV11-1,TRBJ2-4,TGTGCCAGCAGCTTTTTGGGGGGGTCGAGAGCCAAAAACATTCAGTACTTC,CASSFLGGSRAKNIQYF
.,.,TRBV28,TRBJ2-2,TGTGCCAGCAGTTTTCGGGTAACCGGGGAGCTGTTTTTT,CASSFRVTGELFF
TRBD1,.,TRBV18,TRBJ2-2,TGTGCCAGCTCAAGAAAACCGGGACAGGGGCGTCCACCACACACCGGGGAGCTGTTTTTT,CASSRKPGQGRPPHTGELFF
.,.,TRBV28,TRBJ2-3,TGTGCCAGCAGTTTATATGGCACAGATACGCAGTATTTT,CASSLYGTDTQYF
TRBD2,.,TRBV4-2,TRBJ2-3,TGTGCCAGCAGCCAAGGAATAGCGGGACCCACAGATACGCAGTATTTT,CASSQGIAGPTDTQYF
.,.,TRBV27,TRBJ1-5,TGTGCCAGCAGTCTCCACGGGGGCAATCAGCCCCAGCATTTT,CASSLHGGNQPQHF
.,.,TRBV5-8,TRBJ2-1,TGTGCCAGCAGCCTCCGGACAGCCTACAATGAGCAGTTCTTC,CASSLRTAYNEQFF
.,.,TRBV27,TRBJ2-2,TGTGCCAGCAGTGGGCGGGACCTTGGAAACACCGGGGAGCTGTTTTTT,CASSGRDLGNTGELFF
.,.,TRBV7-8,TRBJ2-7,TGTGCCAGCAGCTCCCGGGTTAGCGCGCCACTGAGGGGCTTCTACGAGCAGTACTTC,CASSSRVSAPLRGFYEQYF